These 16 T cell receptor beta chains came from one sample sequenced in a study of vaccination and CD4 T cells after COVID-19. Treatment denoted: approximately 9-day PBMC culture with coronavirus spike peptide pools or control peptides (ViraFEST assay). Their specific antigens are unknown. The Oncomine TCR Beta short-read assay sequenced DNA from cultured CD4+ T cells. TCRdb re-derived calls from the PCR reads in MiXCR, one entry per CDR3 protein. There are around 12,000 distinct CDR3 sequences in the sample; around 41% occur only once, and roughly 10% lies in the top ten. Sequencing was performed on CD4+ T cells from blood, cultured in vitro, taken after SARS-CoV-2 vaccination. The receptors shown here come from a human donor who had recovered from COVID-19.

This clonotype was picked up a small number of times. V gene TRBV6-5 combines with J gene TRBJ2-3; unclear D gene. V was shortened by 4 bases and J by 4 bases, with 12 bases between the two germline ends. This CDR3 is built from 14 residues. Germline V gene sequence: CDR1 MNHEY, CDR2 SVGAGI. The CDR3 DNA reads TGTGCCAGCAGTTTAGTGTCTCCCCCAGATACGCAGTATTTT. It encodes CASSLVSPPDTQYF.

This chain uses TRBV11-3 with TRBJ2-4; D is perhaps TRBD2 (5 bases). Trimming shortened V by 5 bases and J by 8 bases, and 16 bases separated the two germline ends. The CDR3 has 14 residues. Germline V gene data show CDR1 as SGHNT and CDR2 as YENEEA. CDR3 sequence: CASSLRGLDDIQYF. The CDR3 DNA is TGTGCCAGCAGCCTCCGGGGTCTCGATGACATTCAGTACTTC.

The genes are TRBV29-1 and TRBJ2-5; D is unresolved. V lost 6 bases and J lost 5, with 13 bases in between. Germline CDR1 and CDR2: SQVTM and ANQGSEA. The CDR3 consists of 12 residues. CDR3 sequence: CSVVLPVETQYF. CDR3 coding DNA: TGCAGCGTCGTACTCCCAGTTGAGACCCAGTACTTC.

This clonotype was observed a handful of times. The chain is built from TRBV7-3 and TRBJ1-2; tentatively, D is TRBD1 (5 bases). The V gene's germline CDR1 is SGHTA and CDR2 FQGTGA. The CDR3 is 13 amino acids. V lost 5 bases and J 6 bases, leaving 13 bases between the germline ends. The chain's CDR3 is CASSERGDDGYTF. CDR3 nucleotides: TGTGCCAGCAGCGAACGAGGGGATGATGGCTACACCTTC. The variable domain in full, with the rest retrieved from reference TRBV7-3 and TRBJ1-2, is GAGVSQTPSNKVTEKGKYVELRCDPISGHTALYWYRQSLGQGPEFLIYFQGTGAADDSGLPNDRFFAVRPEGSVSTLKIQRTERGDSAVYLCASSERGDDGYTFGSGTRLTVV.

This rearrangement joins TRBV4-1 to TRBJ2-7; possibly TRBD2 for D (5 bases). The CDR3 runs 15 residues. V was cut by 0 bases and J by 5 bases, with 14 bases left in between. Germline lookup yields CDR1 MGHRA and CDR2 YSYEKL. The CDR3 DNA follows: TGCGCCAGCAGCCAAGAAAGGGAGACCGGGGACGAGCAGTACTTC. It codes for CASSQERETGDEQYF.

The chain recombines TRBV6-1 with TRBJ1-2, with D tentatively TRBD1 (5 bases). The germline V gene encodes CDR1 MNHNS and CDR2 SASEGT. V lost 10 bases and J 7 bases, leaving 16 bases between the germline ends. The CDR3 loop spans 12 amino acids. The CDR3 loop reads CATSQVNLGYTF. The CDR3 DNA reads TGTGCCACCTCACAGGTCAACCTTGGCTACACCTTC.

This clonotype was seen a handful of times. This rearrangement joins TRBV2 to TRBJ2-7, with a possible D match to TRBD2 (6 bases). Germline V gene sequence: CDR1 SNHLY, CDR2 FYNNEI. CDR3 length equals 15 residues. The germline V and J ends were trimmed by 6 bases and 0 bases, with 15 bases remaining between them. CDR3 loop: CASRVSGLHSYEQYF. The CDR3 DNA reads TGTGCCAGCAGAGTTTCGGGACTCCACTCCTACGAGCAGTACTTC.

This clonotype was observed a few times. The CDR3 is CATSDAGATDTQYF. The DNA of the CDR3 is TGTGCCACCAGTGACGCGGGAGCAACAGATACGCAGTATTTT. This chain connects TRBV24-1 to TRBJ2-3; 7 nucleotides agree with TRBD2. V lost 4 bases and J lost 3; bases outside the gene matches: 3. The CDR3 spans 14 residues. Germline V CDR1 and CDR2: KGHDR, SFDVKD.

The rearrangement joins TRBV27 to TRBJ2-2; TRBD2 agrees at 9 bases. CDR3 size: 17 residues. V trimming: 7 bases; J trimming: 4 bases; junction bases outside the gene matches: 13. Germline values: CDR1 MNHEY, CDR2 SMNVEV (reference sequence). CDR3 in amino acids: CASTHQYNSGSTGELFF. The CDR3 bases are TGTGCCAGCACCCACCAATATAATAGCGGGAGCACCGGGGAGCTGTTTTTT.

The DNA of the CDR3 is TGCAGTGCTGGCGTGGGGGGTACGCAGTATTTT. This translates into CSAGVGGTQYF. The chain joins TRBV20-1 to TRBJ2-3; weak D call: TRBD2 (6 bases). The V gene's germline CDR1 is DFQATT and CDR2 SNEGSKA (reference sequence). V was clipped by 5 bases and J by 8 bases, with 11 bases between them. CDR3 length: 11 amino acids.

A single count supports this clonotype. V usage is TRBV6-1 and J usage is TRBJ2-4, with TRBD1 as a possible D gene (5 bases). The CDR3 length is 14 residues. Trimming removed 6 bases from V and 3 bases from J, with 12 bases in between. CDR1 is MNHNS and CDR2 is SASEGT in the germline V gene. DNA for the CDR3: TGTGCCAGCAGATGGGGCCCGGTCAAAAACATTCAGTACTTC. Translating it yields CASRWGPVKNIQYF.

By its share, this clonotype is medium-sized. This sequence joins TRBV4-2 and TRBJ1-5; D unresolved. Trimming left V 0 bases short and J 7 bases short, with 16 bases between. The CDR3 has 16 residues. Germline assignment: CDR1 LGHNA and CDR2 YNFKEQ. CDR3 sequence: CASSQEVGGGWQPQHF. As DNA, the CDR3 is TGTGCCAGCAGCCAAGAGGTGGGCGGAGGATGGCAGCCCCAGCATTTT.

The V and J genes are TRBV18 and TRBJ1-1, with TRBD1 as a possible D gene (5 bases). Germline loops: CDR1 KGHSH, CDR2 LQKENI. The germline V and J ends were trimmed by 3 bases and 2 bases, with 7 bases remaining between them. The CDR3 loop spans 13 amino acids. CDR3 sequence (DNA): TGTGCCAGCTCACCCGACAGCAACACTGAAGCTTTCTTT. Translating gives CASSPDSNTEAFF.

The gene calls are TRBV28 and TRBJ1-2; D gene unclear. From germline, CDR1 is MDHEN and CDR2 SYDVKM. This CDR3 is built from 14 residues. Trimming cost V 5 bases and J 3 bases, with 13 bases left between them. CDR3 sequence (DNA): TGTGCCAGCAGTCGACCCCCCGGGGACTATGGCTACACCTTC. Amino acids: CASSRPPGDYGYTF.

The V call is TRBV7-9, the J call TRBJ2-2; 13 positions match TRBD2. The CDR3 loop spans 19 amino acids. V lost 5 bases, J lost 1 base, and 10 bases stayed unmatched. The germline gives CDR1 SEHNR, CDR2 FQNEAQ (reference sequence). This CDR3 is CASSPTPWTSGRNTGELFF. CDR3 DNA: TGTGCCAGCAGCCCCACCCCTTGGACTAGCGGGAGGAACACCGGGGAGCTGTTTTTT.

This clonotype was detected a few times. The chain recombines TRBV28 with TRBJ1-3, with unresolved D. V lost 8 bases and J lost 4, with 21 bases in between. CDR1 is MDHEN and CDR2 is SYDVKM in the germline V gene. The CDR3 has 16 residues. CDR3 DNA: TGTGCCAGCCACAGCGGATCACCGGGGTACGGAAACACCATATATTTT. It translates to CASHSGSPGYGNTIYF.